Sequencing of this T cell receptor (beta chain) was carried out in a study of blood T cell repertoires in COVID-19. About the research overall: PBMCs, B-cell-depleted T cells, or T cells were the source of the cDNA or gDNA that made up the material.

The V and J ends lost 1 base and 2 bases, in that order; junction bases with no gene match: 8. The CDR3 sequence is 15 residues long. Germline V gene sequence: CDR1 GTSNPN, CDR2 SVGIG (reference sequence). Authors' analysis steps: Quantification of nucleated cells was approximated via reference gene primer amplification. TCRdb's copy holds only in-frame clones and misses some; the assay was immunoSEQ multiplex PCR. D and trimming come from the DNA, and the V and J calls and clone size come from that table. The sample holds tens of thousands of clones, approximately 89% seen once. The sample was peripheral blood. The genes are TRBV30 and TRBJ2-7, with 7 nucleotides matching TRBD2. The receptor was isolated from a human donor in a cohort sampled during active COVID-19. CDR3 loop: CAWSAGGAGTYEQYF. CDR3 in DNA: TGTGCCTGGAGTGCTGGAGGAGCGGGGACCTACGAGCAGTACTTC.